This T cell receptor beta chain was captured by sequencing in a study of CD8+ T cells in alopecia areata. Across the study: It was oral tofacitinib, at 5 to 10 mg twice daily, that treated patients received. Once tofacitinib had been taken for 6 to 18 months, 6 months off drug followed.

Extracted RNA was reverse transcribed, and the resulting cDNA served as sequencing template. Sequencing used immunoSEQ multiplex PCR; TCRdb keeps in-frame clones, though not all of them. The table lists hundreds of thousands of clones, approximately 61% of them singletons, with about 1.3% in the top ten. This clone was seen only once. Its antigen is as yet unknown. The same CDR3 is also encoded by other DNA sequences in this sample. Whole-study results and caveats: Higher clonality and more expanded CD8+ clones appeared in lesional than normal scalp.

CDR3 length equals 11 residues. V was clipped by 3 bases and J by 8 bases, with 7 bases between them. In germline, CDR1 is SQVTM, CDR2 ANQGSEA. The investigators collected lesional scalp punch biopsies and peripheral blood from alopecia areata patients. The sequence came from a human donor with alopecia areata. V and J are TRBV29-1 and TRBJ1-4; tentative D call: TRBD1 (5 bases). The specimen was CD4+ T cells sorted from blood, collected at week 0. In DNA form, the CDR3 reads TGCAGCGTTGATAGGGGAGAAAAACTGTTTTTT. This translates into CSVDRGEKLFF.